This section outlines one T cell receptor beta chain sequence together with its context. Antigen: not known. Germline V CDR1 and CDR2: SGHVS, FQNEAQ. Trimming took off 2 bases at V and 5 bases at J, with 6 bases between the two ends. CDR3 length: 12 amino acids. The data stem from a study of T cells in localized non-small cell lung cancer. Data came from immunoSEQ multiplex PCR; TCRdb stores just in-frame clones and leaves some out. The sample lists roughly 34,000 clones, 78% occurring once. Study-wide results and caveats: Longer survival (overall) was linked to higher T cell density in blood. Out of the top 100 tumor clones, a median around 56 were seen in adjacent lung. Because researchers sequenced only one region of the tumor, heterogeneity is still possible. The greatest T cell clonality was found in uninvolved adjacent lung (higher than in tumor).

This receptor was taken from a male donor aged 60 or older with stage II squamous cell lung carcinoma. This rearrangement joins TRBV7-8 to TRBJ1-1; D is unresolved. The source material was peripheral blood, sampled before any cancer treatment. The chain's CDR3 is CASSLMGTEAFF. The CDR3 DNA reads as TGTGCCAGCAGCTTAATGGGGACTGAAGCTTTCTTT.